This T cell receptor beta chain came from a study of cytomegalovirus exposure and HLA in healthy donors (dated by TCRdb to the late 2010s). In terms of the full investigation: According to a later analysis, the roughly 120 validation repertoires were produced on the same platform as the roughly 720 repertoires of the first cohort. The aim of the study was to test whether cataloging public T cell receptors could identify signatures of past pathogen exposure. In addition to the first cohort of several hundred subjects, a separate validation cohort of 120 different subjects was used. The study combined high-throughput TCR immunosequencing, statistical association of individual TCRs with disease status, and machine learning to predict cytomegalovirus infection status. What the work shows at the level of the full study, not this receptor alone: Most TCR sequences were seen in very few donors, while some public TCRs were found in many individuals. Of the cluster scores, about 94% were above 0 in a later analysis, which found that TCRs clustered in the first cohort also tended to co-occur in the roughly 130 validation repertoires. A later analysis lacked HLA typing for the validation cohort, so it scored co-occurrence in that cohort across all 130 or so repertoires. According to the authors, the approach could potentially be generalized to other disease states and immunological phenotypes. In vitro tests confirmed that a few of the cytomegalovirus-associated TCR beta chains recognize cytomegalovirus antigens. The study listed over 150 TCR beta chains as associated with cytomegalovirus. In both the original and validation cohorts, the classifier was reported to diagnose cytomegalovirus status with high specificity and sensitivity.

From V the trimming removes 2 bases and from J it removes 5 bases, while the gene matches leave 3 bases of the junction unaccounted for. The CDR3 covers 13 residues, taking in both the cysteine and the phenylalanine. The kept DNA is CDR3 alone, 39 bases in frame from the first base. Per the germline V gene (reference sequence), GTSNPN is the CDR1 and SVGIG is the CDR2. Only one count was recorded for this clone. Its cognate antigen has yet to be identified. There are no base qualities to consult, and no much larger clone falls within one base. Donors formed part of the validation cohort, which comprised fewer than 150 subjects and was distinct from the first cohort of 666 subjects. Library preparation was by the immunoSEQ multiplex PCR assay. The published analysis was carried out like this. To diagnose cytomegalovirus status from the catalog of TCR beta chain sequences, a statistical classification framework was built. Imported from immuneACCESS, the table was reduced by TCRdb to in-frame sequences with V and J called. These copies leave out some clones; in studies compared against another copy, an unresolved V gene accounts for under half, and the cause of the remainder is not known. The D gene and trimming were derived from the DNA, and the V and J assignments and clone size from that table. For this sample there are some 83,000 clones; approximately 95% appear just once. Less than 2.5% of the sample rests with the top ten.

This chain is built from TRBV30 and TRBJ2-7; 10 central nucleotides agree with TRBD1. The receptor's source is a woman aged 18-35 years in good health and CMV-seronegative. Material for sequencing was PBMCs. The nucleotide sequence reads as follows: TGTGCCTGGAGTCCCGGGACAGGGGACGAGCAGTACTTC. Translated, it gives CAWSPGTGDEQYF.